This T cell receptor beta chain was obtained from a study of blood T cell repertoires in COVID-19. Across the study: PBMCs, B-cell-depleted T cells, or T cells were the source of the cDNA or gDNA that made up the material.

The germline CDR1 and CDR2 sequences are KGHDR and SFDVKD. The J segment lost 2 bases and the V segment lost 3 bases, leaving 5 bases of the junction unmatched. The CDR3 length is 16 residues. Assay: immunoSEQ multiplex PCR; the TCRdb copy retains only in-frame clones and omits some. The sample contains roughly 250,000 clones, around 89% of which appear only once. The specimen sequenced was peripheral blood. The chain links TRBV24-1 to TRBJ2-1, with TRBD1 identical over 8 bases. The sequence was collected from a man in his thirties or forties with acute or convalescent COVID-19. Here the CDR3 DNA reads TGTGCCACCAGTGATACAGGGGGGCCTACCTACAATGAGCAGTTCTTC. Translated, it gives CATSDTGGPTYNEQFF.